Listed below are T cell receptor beta chains from one sample, sequenced in a study of human T cells and chemical hapten exposure. TCRdb ran MiXCR on the RACE reads and lists one entry per CDR3 protein. The sample has more than 75,000 distinct CDR3 sequences, 7% to 9% seen once. Specimen: whole blood. All receptors come from a male donor in good health. Some clones in this sample may be carry-over from other donors' samples. CDR3s include the opening cysteine and the closing phenylalanine or tryptophan. The order of the fields is D gene, V gene, J gene, CDR3 length, clone size, CDR3 DNA, CDR3 protein. The D gene is left open where the match is weak. The size of a clone is reported for some rows only, either as once, few or many, or as a class for expanded clones.

D gene: TRBD2; V gene: TRBV20-1; J gene: TRBJ2-3; CDR3 length: 16; clone size: NA; CDR3 DNA: TGCAGTGCGAAAAGGTCCAGCGGGGGTAGCACAGATACGCAGTATTTT; CDR3 protein: CSAKRSSGGSTDTQYF
D gene: NA; V gene: TRBV18; J gene: TRBJ1-3; CDR3 length: 16; clone size: NA; CDR3 DNA: TGTGCCAGCTCACCTTTCGACAGGAGCTCTGGAAACACCATATATTTT; CDR3 protein: CASSPFDRSSGNTIYF
D gene: TRBD2; V gene: TRBV4-2; J gene: TRBJ2-3; CDR3 length: 16; clone size: NA; CDR3 DNA: TGTGCCAGCAGCCAGGGGACTAGCGGGGGGCAGGATACGCAGTATTTT; CDR3 protein: CASSQGTSGGQDTQYF
D gene: NA; V gene: TRBV6-2/TRBV6-3; J gene: TRBJ2-3; CDR3 length: 15; clone size: NA; CDR3 DNA: TGTGCCAGCAGTTCGGCAGGGGCTGGCACAGATACGCAGTATTTT; CDR3 protein: CASSSAGAGTDTQYF
D gene: NA; V gene: TRBV27; J gene: TRBJ2-1; CDR3 length: 15; clone size: few; CDR3 DNA: TGTGCCAGCAGTTTTTTCGGGGCGAGGGACAATGAGCAGTTCTTC; CDR3 protein: CASSFFGARDNEQFF
D gene: TRBD2; V gene: TRBV12-3/TRBV12-4; J gene: TRBJ2-1; CDR3 length: 14; clone size: many; CDR3 DNA: TGTGCCAGCAGTGCCCGGGACTATTACAATGAGCAGTTCTTC; CDR3 protein: CASSARDYYNEQFF
D gene: TRBD2; V gene: TRBV3-1; J gene: TRBJ2-3; CDR3 length: 16; clone size: NA; CDR3 DNA: TGTGCCAGCAGCCACCTAGCGGGGGGACCGCAGGATACGCAGTATTTT; CDR3 protein: CASSHLAGGPQDTQYF
D gene: NA; V gene: TRBV6-5; J gene: TRBJ1-3; CDR3 length: 13; clone size: few; CDR3 DNA: TGTGCCAGCAGTACCGGACACTCAAACACCATATATTTT; CDR3 protein: CASSTGHSNTIYF
D gene: NA; V gene: TRBV30; J gene: TRBJ2-7; CDR3 length: 14; clone size: NA; CDR3 DNA: TGTGCCTGGAGAGCCCGCGCAGGGCGCTACGAGCAGTACTTC; CDR3 protein: CAWRARAGRYEQYF
D gene: NA; V gene: TRBV20-1; J gene: TRBJ2-1; CDR3 length: 15; clone size: few; CDR3 DNA: TGCAGTGCTAGAGATTCTATCACTGGGGTGGATGAGCAGTTCTTC; CDR3 protein: CSARDSITGVDEQFF
D gene: NA; V gene: TRBV12-3/TRBV12-4; J gene: TRBJ1-4; CDR3 length: 11; clone size: many; CDR3 DNA: TGTGCCAGCAGTTTGAAGGAAAAACTGTTTTTT; CDR3 protein: CASSLKEKLFF
D gene: NA; V gene: TRBV5-5; J gene: TRBJ2-5; CDR3 length: 15; clone size: NA; CDR3 DNA: TGTGCCAGCAGCTTGGGGGCAGAGGTTAGACCCACCCAGTACTTC; CDR3 protein: CASSLGAEVRPTQYF
D gene: NA; V gene: TRBV2; J gene: TRBJ2-5; CDR3 length: 10; clone size: many; CDR3 DNA: TGTGCCAGCAGCCTTCAGTTACAGTACTTC; CDR3 protein: CASSLQLQYF
D gene: NA; V gene: TRBV14; J gene: TRBJ2-7; CDR3 length: 15; clone size: few; CDR3 DNA: TGTGCCAGCAGCCAAGAGGTGGGCAACAGCTACGAGCAGTACTTC; CDR3 protein: CASSQEVGNSYEQYF
D gene: NA; V gene: TRBV4-2; J gene: TRBJ1-1; CDR3 length: 16; clone size: few; CDR3 DNA: TGTGCCAGCAGCCAAGGGCCCATGAAGGGTGGAACTGAAGCTTTCTTT; CDR3 protein: CASSQGPMKGGTEAFF
D gene: TRBD1; V gene: TRBV19; J gene: TRBJ1-5; CDR3 length: 16; clone size: NA; CDR3 DNA: TGTGCCAGTAGCCCTTATCGACAGGGGGGTTCTCAGCCCCAGCATTTT; CDR3 protein: CASSPYRQGGSQPQHF
D gene: NA; V gene: TRBV4-3; J gene: TRBJ2-5; CDR3 length: 13; clone size: many; CDR3 DNA: TGCGCCAGCAGCCACCGGGACCAAGAGACCCAGTACTTC; CDR3 protein: CASSHRDQETQYF
D gene: TRBD1; V gene: TRBV27; J gene: TRBJ2-7; CDR3 length: 14; clone size: many; CDR3 DNA: TGTGCCAGCAGTTCCGACAGGGGGGCGACGGCTACGCACTTC; CDR3 protein: CASSSDRGATATHF
D gene: NA; V gene: TRBV6-2/TRBV6-3; J gene: TRBJ2-7; CDR3 length: 13; clone size: NA; CDR3 DNA: TGTGCCAGCGCCGGGACGGCAGCCTACGAGCAGTACTTC; CDR3 protein: CASAGTAAYEQYF
D gene: NA; V gene: TRBV12-3/TRBV12-4; J gene: TRBJ2-1; CDR3 length: 13; clone size: NA; CDR3 DNA: TGTGCCAGCAGTTTCAAGGGAAACAATGAGCAGTTCTTC; CDR3 protein: CASSFKGNNEQFF
D gene: NA; V gene: TRBV7-9; J gene: TRBJ1-5; CDR3 length: 16; clone size: few; CDR3 DNA: TGTGCCAGCAGCTTATCGGATAGGGATAGCAATCAGCCCCAGCATTTT; CDR3 protein: CASSLSDRDSNQPQHF
D gene: TRBD1; V gene: TRBV6-5; J gene: TRBJ2-5; CDR3 length: 14; clone size: NA; CDR3 DNA: TGTGCCAGCCGAGGGGACAGGGCCCGAGAGACCCAGTACTTC; CDR3 protein: CASRGDRARETQYF
D gene: NA; V gene: TRBV27; J gene: TRBJ1-1; CDR3 length: 14; clone size: NA; CDR3 DNA: TGTGCCAGCAGTTATGGGCGGGGCAACACTGAAGCTTTCTTT; CDR3 protein: CASSYGRGNTEAFF
D gene: NA; V gene: TRBV12-3/TRBV12-4; J gene: TRBJ1-1; CDR3 length: 13; clone size: NA; CDR3 DNA: TGTGCCAGCATCCTGGGAACGAACACTGAAGCTTTCTTT; CDR3 protein: CASILGTNTEAFF
D gene: TRBD2; V gene: TRBV27; J gene: TRBJ2-1; CDR3 length: 17; clone size: NA; CDR3 DNA: TGTGCCAGCTTTGGGACTGCAGGACTAGCGGGAGAGAGTGAGCAGTTCTTC; CDR3 protein: CASFGTAGLAGESEQFF
D gene: TRBD1; V gene: TRBV20-1; J gene: TRBJ1-6; CDR3 length: 15; clone size: many; CDR3 DNA: TGCAGTGCTAGTATGGGAGGGGGCGGCAATTCACCCCTCCACTTT; CDR3 protein: CSASMGGGGNSPLHF
D gene: NA; V gene: TRBV7-6; J gene: TRBJ2-4; CDR3 length: 16; clone size: many; CDR3 DNA: TGTGCCAGCAGCTTGCGCCCCGGGACAGCCAAAAACATTCAGTACTTC; CDR3 protein: CASSLRPGTAKNIQYF
D gene: NA; V gene: TRBV11-2; J gene: TRBJ1-1; CDR3 length: 15; clone size: NA; CDR3 DNA: TGTGCCAGCAGCTTGGGTTCCCAGGGAGGGACTGAAGCTTTCTTT; CDR3 protein: CASSLGSQGGTEAFF
D gene: NA; V gene: TRBV29-1; J gene: TRBJ1-1; CDR3 length: 14; clone size: many; CDR3 DNA: TGCAGCGCAACTCCGGGCCTCGGCAACACTGAAGCTTTCTTT; CDR3 protein: CSATPGLGNTEAFF
D gene: NA; V gene: TRBV27; J gene: TRBJ2-2; CDR3 length: 16; clone size: NA; CDR3 DNA: TGTGCCAGCAGTTTAATATCTTTCGGGAACACCGGGGAGCTGTTTTTT; CDR3 protein: CASSLISFGNTGELFF
D gene: NA; V gene: TRBV4-3; J gene: TRBJ1-1; CDR3 length: 19; clone size: few; CDR3 DNA: TGCGCCAGCAGCCAAGACGGTGATGGTATCAGGGCGAAGAACACTGAAGCTTTCTTT; CDR3 protein: CASSQDGDGIRAKNTEAFF
D gene: TRBD1; V gene: TRBV27; J gene: TRBJ2-7; CDR3 length: 14; clone size: many; CDR3 DNA: TGTGCCAGCAGTCCGAGTGGGACAGTCTACGAGCAGTACTTC; CDR3 protein: CASSPSGTVYEQYF